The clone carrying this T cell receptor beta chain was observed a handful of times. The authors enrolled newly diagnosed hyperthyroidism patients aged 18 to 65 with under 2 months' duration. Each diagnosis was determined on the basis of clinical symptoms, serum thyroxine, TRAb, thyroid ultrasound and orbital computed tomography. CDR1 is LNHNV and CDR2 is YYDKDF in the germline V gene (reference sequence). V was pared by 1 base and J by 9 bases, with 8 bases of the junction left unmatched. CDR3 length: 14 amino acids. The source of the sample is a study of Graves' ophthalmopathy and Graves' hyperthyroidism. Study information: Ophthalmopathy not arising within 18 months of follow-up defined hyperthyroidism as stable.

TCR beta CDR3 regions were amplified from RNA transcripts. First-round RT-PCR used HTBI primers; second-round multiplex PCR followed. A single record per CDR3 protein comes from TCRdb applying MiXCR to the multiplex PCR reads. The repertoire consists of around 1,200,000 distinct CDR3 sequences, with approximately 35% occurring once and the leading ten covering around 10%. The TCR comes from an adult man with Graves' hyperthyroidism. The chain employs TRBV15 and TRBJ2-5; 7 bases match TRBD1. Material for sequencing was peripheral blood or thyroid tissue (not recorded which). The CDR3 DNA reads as TGTGCCACCAGCAGAGGACAGGGAAATCAGCCCCAGTACTTC. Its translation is CATSRGQGNQPQYF.